This T cell receptor (beta chain) was retrieved from a study of shared clonotypes between healthy human individuals. Looking at the study overall: Researchers drew samples from two women and a few men aged 18 to 49.

Sequencing used immunoSEQ multiplex PCR; TCRdb keeps in-frame clones, though not all of them. The sample lists approximately 2,000,000 clones; approximately 92% were seen once. Only CD45RO-negative cells positively selected for CCR7 counted as naive CD8 cells, so terminally differentiated effector memory CD45RA+ cells were excluded. About this clone itself: The antigen is undetermined.

V dropped 6 bases and J dropped 4 bases, with 5 bases sitting between them. The CDR3 loop spans 11 amino acids. CDR1 and CDR2 (germline): LGHNT, FRNRAP. Findings of the study overall: The naive CD4 repertoires of a few donors were compared, and around 5% of clonotypes were shared. Sorted-subset samples were not fully sequenced, rarefaction indicated.

This chain uses TRBV12-5 with TRBJ2-3, with no clear D. The sequence came from a man younger than 30 in good health. Some clones in this sample may be carry-over from other donors' samples. What was sequenced was naive CD8+ T cells from PBMCs. Here the CDR3 DNA reads TGTGCTAGTGGGGGTCCAGATACGCAGTATTTT. Protein product: CASGGPDTQYF. The variable domain in full, with the rest retrieved from reference TRBV12-5 and TRBJ2-3, is DARVTQTPRHKVTEMGQEVTMRCQPILGHNTVFWYRQTMMQGLELLAYFRNRAPLDDSGMPKDRFSAEMPDATLATLKIQPSEPRDSAVYFCASGGPDTQYFGPGTRLTVL.